This T cell receptor beta chain was observed in a study of T cell responses to AZD1222 COVID-19 vaccine (dated by TCRdb to the early 2020s). With regard to the full study: AZD1222 recipients whose second dose came at about 4 weeks and those whose second dose came at about 12 weeks were combined into one group, since spike-specific TCR depth and breadth did not differ between the two schedules. Enrollment into the trials was organized by age into subgroups of 18-55, 56-69 and 70-plus years, and those subgroups contained about 150, 27 and 61 TCR-sequenced participants, respectively. TCR sequencing was performed for over 230 trial participants, of whom roughly 200 were given two doses of AZD1222 and around 26 were given two doses of MenACWY control vaccine. Paper-wide results and their limitations: In the small 56-69-year group, the increase in depth fell short of significance, most likely because of low power. Vaccine-associated CD4 TCRs spanned the whole spike protein, with dominant responses in regions 160-218 and 743-854. Because no samples from the day 14 peak response were available, repertoires could be characterized only after the peak T cell response. Nearly half of unique spike-specific TCRs reportedly recognized epitopes outside regions mutated in the B.1.351 and B.1.1.7 variants. Most participants were white British and females outnumbered males, and the authors suggested that clonal diversity may have been underestimated. After two AZD1222 doses, spike-specific TCR breadth and depth were significantly higher than at day 0 and than in MenACWY recipients. Conclusions about previously exposed vaccinees were limited because only six AZD1222 recipients were SARS-CoV-2 seropositive at baseline.

About this clone: What this receptor recognizes is not known. Base-call qualities are not available, and no considerably larger clone is one nucleotide away.

Taken with the paper, the label for time point translates to: baseline before first vaccination. The vaccinee samples were drawn from two UK trials, COV001 and COV002, one of which was a single-blind randomized controlled phase 2/3 trial testing AZD1222 (ChAdOx1 nCoV-19) in healthy adults. For TCRbeta chain sequencing, PBMC samples from trial participants were taken at day 0 and at day 28 after the second dose. Germline trimming amounts to 6 bases on V and 1 base on J, with 11 as the count of junction bases outside the gene matches. Taken from cysteine to phenylalanine, the CDR3 has 17 residues. The retained sequence is limited to the CDR3, 51 bases, with the frame set at the first base. Reading the germline V gene gives CDR1 ENHRY and CDR2 SYGVKD. The CDR3 regions of human TCRbeta chains were analyzed by immunosequencing. The original pipeline was this. Repertoire TCRs were checked for matches against a reference library of SARS-CoV-2-specific TCRs that had been generated using the MIRA antigen-specificity platform. Breadth meant the fraction of unique TCRs that were SARS-CoV-2-associated, whereas depth meant the fraction of total T cells that were SARS-CoV-2-associated. Using the MIRA data, each spike-specific TCR was mapped to the spike region that the TCR reacts to and placed in a CD4 or CD8 class. Log10-transformed breadth and depth values were compared by one-way ANOVA with Sidak's multiple comparisons tests. Here the immuneACCESS table is served through TCRdb, limited to in-frame sequences with V and J called. Missing clones are a known gap in these copies; in checked studies unresolved V genes cover under half, and the rest lacks a known reason. D and trimming come from the DNA, and the V and J calls and clone size come from that table. Present in this sample are about 93,000 clones, roughly 85% of which were seen just once. The ten top clones hold about 7.5% of the sample.

The clonotype originates from an adult in good health. Recombination joined TRBV10-3 with TRBJ2-4; 8 bases in the junction line up with TRBD1. The sequences come from peripheral blood, collected on day 0 of AZD1222 vaccination. The DNA sequence is as follows: TGTGCCATCAGCCGGTCAGGGGGCCAGGGGGCCAAAAACATTCAGTACTTC. It codes for CAISRSGGQGAKNIQYF.